This T cell receptor beta chain was recorded in a study of blood T cells in healthy people across ages. Every donor provided roughly 10 milliliters of peripheral blood. Samples each had at least 5.5 micrograms of total RNA extracted. Next came a second PCR, run for about 7 to 12 cycles, which used a sample-barcoded 5' primer along with a J-beta primer mix. Each cDNA molecule received a tag from a template-switch adaptor that had 12 random nucleotides. MiXCR, run by TCRdb on the 5' RACE reads, gives a single entry per CDR3 protein. The data contain hundreds of thousands of distinct CDR3 sequences, about 42% of them singletons. Regarding the study as a whole: Estimates of total diversity, which came from one million sequenced T cells, were considered to be underestimates.

This clonotype was detected a few times. Its antigen remains unidentified. Germline loops: CDR1 MNHEY, CDR2 SVGAGI. The CDR3 consists of 16 residues. J lost 3 bases, V lost 2 bases, and 9 bases had no gene match. The V call is TRBV6-5, the J call TRBJ2-7, with 8 bases fitting TRBD2. The sequence was obtained from a woman between 55 and 75 years old in good health. The sequencing sample was made of blood. The CDR3 nucleotides read TGTGCCAGCAGTTACCTGTGGACTAGCTCCTACTACGAGCAGTACTTC. Its translation: CASSYLWTSSYYEQYF.